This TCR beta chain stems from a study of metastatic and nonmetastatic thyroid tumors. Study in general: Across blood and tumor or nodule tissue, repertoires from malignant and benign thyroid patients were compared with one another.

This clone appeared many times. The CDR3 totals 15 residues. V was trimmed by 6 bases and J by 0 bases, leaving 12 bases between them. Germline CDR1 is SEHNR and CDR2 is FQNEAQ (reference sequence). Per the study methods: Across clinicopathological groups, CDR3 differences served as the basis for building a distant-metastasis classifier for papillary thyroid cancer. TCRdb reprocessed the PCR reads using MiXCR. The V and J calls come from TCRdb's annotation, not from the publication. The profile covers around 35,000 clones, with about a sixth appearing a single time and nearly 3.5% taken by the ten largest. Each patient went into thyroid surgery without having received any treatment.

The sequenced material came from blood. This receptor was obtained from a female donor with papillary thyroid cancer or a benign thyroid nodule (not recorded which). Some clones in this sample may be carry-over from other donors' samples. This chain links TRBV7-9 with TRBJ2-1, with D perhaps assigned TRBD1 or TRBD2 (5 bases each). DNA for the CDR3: TGTGCCAGCAGGTCCCGGGGCAGCTCCTACAATGAGCAGTTCTTC. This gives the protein CASRSRGSSYNEQFF.